One and the same sample provided the 8 T cell receptor beta chains below, sequenced in a study of cytomegalovirus exposure and HLA in healthy donors. Use of 60 Vbeta and 13 Jbeta primers characterized the PCR. Measured with immunoSEQ multiplex PCR; TCRdb has only the in-frame clones, and not every one. The sample has roughly 170,000 clones, 80% seen once. Sequencing input: PBMCs. These receptors originate from a man aged 30 to 45 in good health and CMV-seronegative.

V usage is TRBV27 and J usage is TRBJ2-7; 14 positions match TRBD2. From germline, CDR1 is MNHEY and CDR2 SMNVEV (reference sequence). The V gene end was trimmed by 5 bases and the J gene end by 6 bases; junction bases not matched to a gene: 12. This CDR3 contains 17 residues. The CDR3 DNA reads as TGTGCCAGCAGTGGACTAGCGGGGGGCCGGGGTTGGGGCGAGCAGTACTTC. This sequence encodes CASSGLAGGRGWGEQYF.

The chain recombines TRBV5-1 with TRBJ1-4; TRBD1 might be the D (6 bases). Germline-derived CDR1 and CDR2 are SGHRS and YFSETQ. There are 15 residues in the CDR3. Deletions cut 4 bases from V and 0 bases from J, with 10 bases between. The CDR3: CASSRDKSTNEKLFF. In DNA, the CDR3 is TGCGCCAGCAGCCGGGACAAATCAACTAATGAAAAACTGTTTTTT.

This clone was seen once. Other DNA variants within this sample encode the same CDR3. This chain joins TRBV7-9 and TRBJ2-4; 10 nucleotides match TRBD2. Looked up from germline, CDR1 is SEHNR and CDR2 is FQNEAQ (reference sequence). The CDR3 runs 15 residues. J lost 7 bases, V lost 0 bases, and 3 bases had no gene match. The DNA for the CDR3 is TGTGCCAGCAGCTTAGCCAGCGGGGGGGCGAACATTCAGTACTTC. Residues: CASSLASGGANIQYF.

The CDR3 reads CASSHPTPGEGRDTQYF. As DNA, the CDR3 is TGTGCCAGCAGCCACCCCACGCCGGGGGAAGGAAGGGATACGCAGTATTTT. V is TRBV11-2 and J is TRBJ2-3; maybe TRBD2 (6 bases). The V gene's germline CDR1 is SGHAT and CDR2 FQNNGV. With 5 bases removed from V and 6 bases from J, the gap between germline ends came to 24 bases. The length of the CDR3 is 17 residues.

This clone was recorded only once. The genes are TRBV4-1 and TRBJ1-5, with 7 bases matching TRBD1. J gave up 4 bases and V 4 bases, and 7 bases lay outside the gene matches. Germline CDR1 is MGHRA and CDR2 is YSYEKL. The CDR3 is made up of 15 amino acids. DNA for the CDR3: TGCGCCAGCAGCCCCGGGACAGTGCGTAATCAGCCCCAGCATTTT. This gives the protein CASSPGTVRNQPQHF.

V usage is TRBV25-1 and J usage is TRBJ1-1, with D possibly being TRBD1 (6 bases). The CDR3 runs to 15 residues. V was cut by 3 bases and J by 7 bases, with 18 bases left in between. From germline, CDR1 is MGHDK and CDR2 SYGVNS. CDR3 DNA: TGTGCCAGCAGTGATCGGGGGCGGGGGCTGGTTGAAGCTTTCTTT. It codes for CASSDRGRGLVEAFF. The full variable domain, completed using reference TRBV25-1 and TRBJ1-1, is EADIYQTPRYLVIGTGKKITLECSQTMGHDKMYWYQQDPGMELHLIHYSYGVNSTEKGDLSSESTVSRIRTEHFPLTLESARPSHTSQYLCASSDRGRGLVEAFFGQGTRLTVV.

The chain employs TRBV7-3 and TRBJ2-3; 7 positions agree with TRBD2. Germline CDR1 is SGHTA and CDR2 is FQGTGA. The CDR3 is 16 amino acids. Trimming at V came to 3 bases and at J to 3 bases, leaving 9 bases not matched to a gene. CDR3 in amino acids: CASSLGGLGSTDTQYF. The CDR3, as DNA: TGTGCCAGCAGCTTGGGAGGGCTCGGGAGTACAGATACGCAGTATTTT. The full variable domain, rest sourced from reference TRBV7-3 and TRBJ2-3, is GAGVSQTPSNKVTEKGKYVELRCDPISGHTALYWYRQSLGQGPEFLIYFQGTGAADDSGLPNDRFFAVRPEGSVSTLKIQRTERGDSAVYLCASSLGGLGSTDTQYFGPGTRLTVL.

The V and J genes are TRBV6-1 and TRBJ2-7; TRBD2 matches at 10 bases. J gave up 0 bases and V 1 base, and 0 bases lay outside the gene matches. The length of the CDR3 is 15 residues. Germline CDR1 and CDR2: MNHNS and SASEGT. The DNA for the CDR3 is TGTGCCAGCAGTGAAGGGACTAGCGGCTCCTACGAGCAGTACTTC. This gives the protein CASSEGTSGSYEQYF.